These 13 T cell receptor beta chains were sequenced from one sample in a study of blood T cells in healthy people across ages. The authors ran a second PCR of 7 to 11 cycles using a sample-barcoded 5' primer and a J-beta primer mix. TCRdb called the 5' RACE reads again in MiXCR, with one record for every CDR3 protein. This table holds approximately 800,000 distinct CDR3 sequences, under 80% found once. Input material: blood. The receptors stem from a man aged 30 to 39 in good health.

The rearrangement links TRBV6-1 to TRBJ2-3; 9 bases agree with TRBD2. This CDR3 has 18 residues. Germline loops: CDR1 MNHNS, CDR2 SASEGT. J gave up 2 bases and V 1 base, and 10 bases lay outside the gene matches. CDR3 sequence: CASSEESGGWSITDTQYF. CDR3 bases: TGTGCCAGCAGTGAAGAAAGCGGGGGGTGGAGCATCACAGATACGCAGTATTTT.

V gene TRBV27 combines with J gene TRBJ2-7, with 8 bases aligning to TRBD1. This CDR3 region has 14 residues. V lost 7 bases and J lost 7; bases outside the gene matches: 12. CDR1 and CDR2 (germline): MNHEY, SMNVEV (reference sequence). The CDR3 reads CASTLRTGSGEQYF. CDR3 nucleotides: TGTGCCAGCACCCTCCGGACAGGGTCGGGAGAGCAGTACTTC.

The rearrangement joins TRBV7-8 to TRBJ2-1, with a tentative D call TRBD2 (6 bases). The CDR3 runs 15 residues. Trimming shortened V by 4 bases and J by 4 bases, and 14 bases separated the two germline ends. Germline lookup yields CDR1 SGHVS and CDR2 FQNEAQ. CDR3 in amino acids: CASSSRRGAYNEQFF. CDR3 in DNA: TGTGCCAGCAGCTCGCGGCGGGGAGCATACAATGAGCAGTTCTTC.

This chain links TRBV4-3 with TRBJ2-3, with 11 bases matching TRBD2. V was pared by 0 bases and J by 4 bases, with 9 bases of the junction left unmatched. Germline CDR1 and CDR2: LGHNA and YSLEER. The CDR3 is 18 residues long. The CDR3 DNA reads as TGCGCCAGCAGCCAAGATTCCGTGGTAGCGGGAGGGGCAGATACGCAGTATTTT. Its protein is CASSQDSVVAGGADTQYF.

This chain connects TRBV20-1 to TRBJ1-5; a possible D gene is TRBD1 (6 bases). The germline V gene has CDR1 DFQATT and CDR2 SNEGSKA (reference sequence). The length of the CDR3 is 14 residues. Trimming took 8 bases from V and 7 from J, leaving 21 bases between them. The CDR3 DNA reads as TGCAGTTCACAGGACAGCCGCTCCCGGCAGCCCCAGCATTTT. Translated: CSSQDSRSRQPQHF.

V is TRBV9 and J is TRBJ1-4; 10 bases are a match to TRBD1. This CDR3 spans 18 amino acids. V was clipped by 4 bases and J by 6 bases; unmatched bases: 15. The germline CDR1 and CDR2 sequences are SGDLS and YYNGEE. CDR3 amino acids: CASSPASTGGAGYEKLFF. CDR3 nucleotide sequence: TGTGCCAGCAGCCCTGCCTCGACAGGGGGCGCGGGGTATGAAAAACTGTTTTTT.

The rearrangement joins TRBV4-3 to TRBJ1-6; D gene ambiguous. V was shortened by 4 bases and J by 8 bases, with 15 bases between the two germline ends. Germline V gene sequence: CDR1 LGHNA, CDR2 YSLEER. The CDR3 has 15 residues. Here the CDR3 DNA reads TGCGCCAGCAGCCGTGGGGAGGTTCGGGATTCACCCCTCCACTTT. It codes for CASSRGEVRDSPLHF.

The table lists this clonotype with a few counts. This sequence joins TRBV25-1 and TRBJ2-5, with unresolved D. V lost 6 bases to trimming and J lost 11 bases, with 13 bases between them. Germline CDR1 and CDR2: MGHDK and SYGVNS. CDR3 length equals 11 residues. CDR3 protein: CASRARDEQYF. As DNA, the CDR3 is TGTGCCAGCAGGGCCCGAGATGAGCAGTACTTC.

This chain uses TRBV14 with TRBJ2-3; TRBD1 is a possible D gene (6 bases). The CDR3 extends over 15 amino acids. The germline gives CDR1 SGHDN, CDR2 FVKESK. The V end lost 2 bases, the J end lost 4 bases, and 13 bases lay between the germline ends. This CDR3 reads CASSQIDRRPDTQYF. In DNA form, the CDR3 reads TGTGCCAGCAGCCAAATCGACAGGCGCCCAGATACGCAGTATTTT.

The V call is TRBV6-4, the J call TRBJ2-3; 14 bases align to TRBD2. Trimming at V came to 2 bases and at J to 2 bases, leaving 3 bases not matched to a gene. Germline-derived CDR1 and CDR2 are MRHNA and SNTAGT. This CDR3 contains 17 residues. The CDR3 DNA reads TGTGCCAGCAGTGACGGGACTAGCGGGGGCCACACAGATACGCAGTATTTT. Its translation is CASSDGTSGGHTDTQYF.

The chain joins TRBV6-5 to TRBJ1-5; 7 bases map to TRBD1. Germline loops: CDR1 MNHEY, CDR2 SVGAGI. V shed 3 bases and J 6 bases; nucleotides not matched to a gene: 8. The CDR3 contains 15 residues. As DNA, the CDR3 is TGTGCCAGCAGTTATTCGTCGGCAGGGGGTCAGCCCCAGCATTTT. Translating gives CASSYSSAGGQPQHF.

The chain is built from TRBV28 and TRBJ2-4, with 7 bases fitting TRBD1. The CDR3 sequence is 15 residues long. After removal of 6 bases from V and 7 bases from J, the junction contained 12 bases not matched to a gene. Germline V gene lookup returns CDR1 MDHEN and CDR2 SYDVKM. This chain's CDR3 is CASRTTGQLANIQYF. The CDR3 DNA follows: TGTGCCAGCAGAACCACGGGACAGTTAGCGAACATTCAGTACTTC.

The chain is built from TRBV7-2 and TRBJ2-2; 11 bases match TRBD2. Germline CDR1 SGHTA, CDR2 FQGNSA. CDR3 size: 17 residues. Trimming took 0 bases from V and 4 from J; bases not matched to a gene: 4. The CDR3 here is CASSLAPTSGGTGELFF. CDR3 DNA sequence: TGTGCCAGCAGCTTAGCGCCTACTAGCGGGGGCACCGGGGAGCTGTTTTTT. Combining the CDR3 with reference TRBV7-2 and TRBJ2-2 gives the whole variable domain GAGVSQSPSNKVTEKGKDVELRCDPISGHTALYWYRQSLGQGLEFLIYFQGNSAPDKSGLPSDRFSAERTGGSVSTLTIQRTQQEDSAVYLCASSLAPTSGGTGELFFGEGSRLTVL.